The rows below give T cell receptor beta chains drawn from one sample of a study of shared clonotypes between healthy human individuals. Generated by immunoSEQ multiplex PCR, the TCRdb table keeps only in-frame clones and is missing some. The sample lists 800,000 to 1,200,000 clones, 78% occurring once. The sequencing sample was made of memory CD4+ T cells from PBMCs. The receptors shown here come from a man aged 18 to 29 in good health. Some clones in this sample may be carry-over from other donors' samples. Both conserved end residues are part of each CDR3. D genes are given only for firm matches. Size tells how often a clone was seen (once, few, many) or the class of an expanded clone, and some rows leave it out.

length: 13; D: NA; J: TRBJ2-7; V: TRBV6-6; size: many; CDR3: CASTGESSYEQYF; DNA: TGTGCCAGCACCGGGGAGAGCTCCTACGAGCAGTACTTC
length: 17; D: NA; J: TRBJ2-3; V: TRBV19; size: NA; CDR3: CASTGWVSSVDRDTQYF; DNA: TGTGCCAGTACCGGCTGGGTTAGTAGCGTGGATCGAGATACGCAGTATTTT
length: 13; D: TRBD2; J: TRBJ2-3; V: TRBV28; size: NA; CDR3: CASSLAGVDTQYF; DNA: TGTGCCAGCAGTCTAGCGGGAGTCGATACGCAGTATTTT
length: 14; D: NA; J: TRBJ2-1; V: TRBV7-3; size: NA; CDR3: CASSIQTSSDEQFF; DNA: TGTGCCAGCAGCATACAAACTAGTTCCGATGAGCAGTTCTTC
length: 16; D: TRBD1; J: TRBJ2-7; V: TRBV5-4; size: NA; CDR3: CASRRSAGTAVYEQYF; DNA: TGTGCCAGCAGAAGGAGTGCCGGGACAGCCGTCTACGAGCAGTACTTC
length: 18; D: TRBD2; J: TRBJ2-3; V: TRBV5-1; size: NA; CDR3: CASSLLGTSGLSTDTQYF; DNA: TGCGCCAGCAGCTTACTCGGGACTAGCGGGTTGAGCACAGATACGCAGTATTTT
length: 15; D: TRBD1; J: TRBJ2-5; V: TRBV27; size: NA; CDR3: CASSFGDRVPETQYF; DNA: TGTGCCAGCAGTTTTGGGGACAGGGTCCCAGAGACCCAGTACTTC
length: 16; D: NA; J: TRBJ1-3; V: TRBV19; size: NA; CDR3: CASRLQGGPSGNTIYF; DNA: TGTGCCAGTAGGTTACAGGGCGGACCCTCTGGAAACACCATATATTTT
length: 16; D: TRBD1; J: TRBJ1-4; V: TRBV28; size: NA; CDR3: CASSLGSGTGGGKLFF; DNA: TGTGCCAGCAGTTTAGGGAGCGGGACAGGGGGAGGAAAACTGTTTTTT
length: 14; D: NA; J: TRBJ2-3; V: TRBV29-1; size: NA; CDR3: CSALTTAYTDTQYF; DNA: TGCAGCGCCTTGACCACAGCTTACACAGATACGCAGTATTTT
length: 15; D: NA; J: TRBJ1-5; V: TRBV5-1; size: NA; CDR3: CASSFTSGGNQPQHF; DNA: TGCGCCAGCAGCTTTACTTCGGGGGGGAATCAGCCCCAGCATTTT
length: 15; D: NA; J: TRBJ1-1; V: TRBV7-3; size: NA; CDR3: CASSLEAFPPYEAFF; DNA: TGTGCCAGCAGCTTAGAGGCGTTTCCCCCTTACGAAGCTTTCTTT
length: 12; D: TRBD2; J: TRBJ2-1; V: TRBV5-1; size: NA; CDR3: CASSWGGNEQFF; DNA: TGCGCCAGCAGCTGGGGGGGCAATGAGCAGTTCTTC
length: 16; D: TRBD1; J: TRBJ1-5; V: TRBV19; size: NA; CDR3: CASSKAQGTSNQPQHF; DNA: TGTGCCAGTAGTAAAGCACAGGGGACTAGCAATCAGCCCCAGCATTTT
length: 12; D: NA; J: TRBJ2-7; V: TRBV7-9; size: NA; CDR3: CASSPGSDEQYF; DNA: TGTGCCAGCAGCCCGGGATCGGACGAGCAGTACTTC
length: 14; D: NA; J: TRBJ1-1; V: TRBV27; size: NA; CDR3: CASSLVQGGTEAFF; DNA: TGTGCCAGCAGTTTGGTGCAGGGTGGGACTGAAGCTTTCTTT
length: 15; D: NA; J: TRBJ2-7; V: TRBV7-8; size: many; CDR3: CASSSLGGDSYEQYF; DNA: TGTGCCAGCAGCTCGCTCGGCGGGGATTCCTACGAGCAGTACTTC
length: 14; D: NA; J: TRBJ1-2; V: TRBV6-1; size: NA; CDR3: CASSEGLGNYGYTF; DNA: TGTGCCAGCAGTGAAGGTCTGGGGAACTATGGCTACACCTTC
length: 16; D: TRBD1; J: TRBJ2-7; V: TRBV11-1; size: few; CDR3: CASSSLSGTGAYEQYF; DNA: TGTGCCAGCAGCTCGCTTTCCGGGACAGGGGCATACGAGCAGTACTTC
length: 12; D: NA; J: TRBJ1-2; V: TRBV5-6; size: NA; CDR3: CASRSGSEGYTF; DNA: TGTGCCAGCAGAAGTGGATCCGAGGGCTACACCTTC
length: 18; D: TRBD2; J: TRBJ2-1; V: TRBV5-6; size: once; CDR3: CASSRLALAGGSYNEQFF; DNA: TGTGCCAGCAGCCGGTTGGCGCTAGCGGGGGGGTCCTACAATGAGCAGTTCTTC
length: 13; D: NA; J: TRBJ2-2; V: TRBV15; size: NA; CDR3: CATSRDRTGELFF; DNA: TGTGCCACCAGCAGAGATCGTACCGGGGAGCTGTTTTTT
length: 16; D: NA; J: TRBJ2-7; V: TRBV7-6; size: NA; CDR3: CASSLGGTPSIYEQYF; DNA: TGTGCCAGCAGCTTAGGAGGGACTCCTTCAATCTACGAGCAGTACTTC
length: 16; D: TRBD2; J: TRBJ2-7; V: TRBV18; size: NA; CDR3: CASSLGGAGRSYEQYF; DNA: TGTGCCAGCTCACTCGGGGGGGCGGGAAGATCCTACGAGCAGTACTTC
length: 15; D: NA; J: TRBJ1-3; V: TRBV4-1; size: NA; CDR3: CASSGGGGSGNTIYF; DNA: TGCGCCAGCAGCGGCGGGGGGGGCTCTGGAAACACCATATATTTT
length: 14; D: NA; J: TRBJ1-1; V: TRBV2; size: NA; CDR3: CASSGRTANTEAFF; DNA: TGTGCCAGCAGTGGTCGGACAGCGAACACTGAAGCTTTCTTT
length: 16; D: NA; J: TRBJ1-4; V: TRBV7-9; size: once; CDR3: CASSLGGAGQHEKLFF; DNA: TGTGCCAGCAGCTTAGGAGGGGCAGGGCAGCACGAAAAACTGTTTTTT
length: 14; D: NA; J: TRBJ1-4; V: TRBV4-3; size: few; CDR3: CASSQEGAREKLFF; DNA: TGCGCCAGCAGCCAAGAAGGGGCGAGGGAAAAACTGTTTTTT
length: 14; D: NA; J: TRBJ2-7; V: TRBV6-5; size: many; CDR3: CASKPGLATLEQYF; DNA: TGTGCCAGCAAACCCGGATTAGCGACTCTTGAGCAGTACTTC
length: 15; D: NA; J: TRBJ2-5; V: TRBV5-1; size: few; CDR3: CASSLYGREEETQYF; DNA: TGCGCCAGCAGCTTGTATGGCAGGGAGGAAGAGACCCAGTACTTC
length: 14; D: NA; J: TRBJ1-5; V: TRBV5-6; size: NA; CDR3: CASSHWTVNQPQHF; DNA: TGTGCCAGCAGCCATTGGACGGTAAATCAGCCCCAGCATTTT
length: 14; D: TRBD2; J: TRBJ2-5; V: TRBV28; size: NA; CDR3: CASKVLAVQETQYF; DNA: TGTGCCAGCAAGGTACTAGCGGTACAAGAGACCCAGTACTTC
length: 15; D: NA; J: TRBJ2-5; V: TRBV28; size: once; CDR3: CASSPVQRWGETQYF; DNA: TGTGCCAGCAGTCCCGTCCAGCGGTGGGGAGAGACCCAGTACTTC
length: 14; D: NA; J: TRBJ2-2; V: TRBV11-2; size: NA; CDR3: CASSLDSPGGELFF; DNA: TGTGCCAGCAGCTTAGACTCCCCGGGGGGGGAGCTGTTTTTT
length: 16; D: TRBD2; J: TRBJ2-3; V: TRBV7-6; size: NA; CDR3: CASSSLAGSSTDTQYF; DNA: TGTGCCAGCAGCTCCCTAGCGGGATCTAGCACAGATACGCAGTATTTT
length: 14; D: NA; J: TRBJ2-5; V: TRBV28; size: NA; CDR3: CASSLLGLSETQYF; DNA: TGTGCCAGCAGTTTACTCGGACTATCGGAGACCCAGTACTTC
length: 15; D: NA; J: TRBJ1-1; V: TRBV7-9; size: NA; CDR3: CASSGLQGWNTEAFF; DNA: TGTGCCAGCAGCGGGTTACAGGGCTGGAACACTGAAGCTTTCTTT
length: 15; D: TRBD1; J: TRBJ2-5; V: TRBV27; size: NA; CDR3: CASSPRTGGRGTQYF; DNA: TGTGCCAGCAGTCCCCGGACAGGCGGCCGGGGGACCCAGTACTTC
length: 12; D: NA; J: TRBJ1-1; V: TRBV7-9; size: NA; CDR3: CASSIGPNVAFF; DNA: TGTGCCAGCAGCATTGGTCCCAATGTAGCTTTCTTT
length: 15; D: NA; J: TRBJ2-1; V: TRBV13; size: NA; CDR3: CASSPRGASYNEQFF; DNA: TGTGCCAGCAGCCCGAGGGGGGCATCCTACAATGAGCAGTTCTTC
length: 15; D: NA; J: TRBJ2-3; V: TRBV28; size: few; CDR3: CASSSGGQGTDTQYF; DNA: TGTGCCAGCAGTTCGGGAGGACAGGGCACAGATACGCAGTATTTT
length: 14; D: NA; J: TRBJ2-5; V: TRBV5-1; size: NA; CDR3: CASSSRPRQETQYF; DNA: TGCGCCAGCAGCTCCCGACCCCGCCAAGAGACCCAGTACTTC
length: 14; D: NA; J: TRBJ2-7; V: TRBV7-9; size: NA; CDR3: CASSSQVLSYEQYF; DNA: TGTGCCAGCAGCTCACAGGTCCTCTCCTACGAGCAGTACTTC
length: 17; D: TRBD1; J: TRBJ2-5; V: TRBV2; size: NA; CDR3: CASSESVRDRGWETQYF; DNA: TGTGCCAGCAGTGAATCGGTCCGGGACAGGGGATGGGAGACCCAGTACTTC
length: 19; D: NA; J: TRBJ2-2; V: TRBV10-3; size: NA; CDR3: CAISESIFRVSRGAGELFF; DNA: TGTGCCATCAGTGAATCCATCTTCCGGGTCTCAAGAGGTGCCGGGGAGCTGTTTTTT
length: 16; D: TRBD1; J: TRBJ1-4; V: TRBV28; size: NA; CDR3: CASSFLGQGHNEKLFF; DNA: TGTGCCAGCAGTTTCCTAGGACAGGGCCATAATGAAAAACTGTTTTTT
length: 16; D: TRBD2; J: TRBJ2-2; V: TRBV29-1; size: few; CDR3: CSASGTSGRNVGELFF; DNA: TGCAGCGCCTCCGGGACTAGCGGGAGAAATGTCGGGGAGCTGTTTTTT
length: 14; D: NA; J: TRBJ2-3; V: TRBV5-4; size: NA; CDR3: CASSSKQEADTQYF; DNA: TGTGCCAGCAGCAGTAAGCAGGAGGCGGATACGCAGTATTTT
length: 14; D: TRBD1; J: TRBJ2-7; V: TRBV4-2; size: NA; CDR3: CASSHGDRVAEQYF; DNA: TGTGCCAGCAGCCATGGGGACAGGGTGGCCGAGCAGTACTTC